Listed below are T cell receptor beta chains from one sample, sequenced in a study of T-cell memory formation after mild COVID-19. TCRdb reprocessed the 5' RACE reads via MiXCR and lists one record per CDR3 protein. The profile covers fewer than 650,000 distinct CDR3 sequences, with roughly 20% appearing a single time and roughly 8.3% taken by the ten largest. Sequenced material: PBMCs or a T cell subset sorted from them (not recorded which). The receptors shown here come from an adult woman who had mild COVID-19 (a few samples of this study predate the infection). Cell type and time point are not known. Both conserved end residues are trimmed from each CDR3. The order of the fields is V gene, CDR3 protein.

V: TRBV6-1
CDR3: ASTLGSIEGNTIY

V: TRBV7-3
CDR3: ASSLRRTGTGNGYT

V: TRBV30
CDR3: AWSRGRAKPEQF

V: TRBV29-1
CDR3: SGNTGFGGSSYNEQF

V: TRBV3-1
CDR3: ASSPYGTKQTQY

V: TRBV3-1
CDR3: ASSFSGTSYEQY

V: TRBV2
CDR3: ASSDWIGTGSHETQY

V: TRBV4-1
CDR3: ASSQVYGPLETQY

V: TRBV7-9
CDR3: ASSPTDRGAGYT

V: TRBV5-1
CDR3: ASSLTAGGTDTQY

V: TRBV3-1
CDR3: ASSQAGVGSYEQY

V: TRBV7-9
CDR3: ASSQGGGQF

V: TRBV7-3
CDR3: ASSLTLTGSNTEAF

V: TRBV10-3
CDR3: AISEFVSGTSTDTQY

V: TRBV4-2
CDR3: ASSQDTGTGLVTDTQY

V: TRBV7-3
CDR3: ASSLWSGARTGELF

V: TRBV20-1
CDR3: SARGIAEGAHEQF

V: TRBV28
CDR3: ASSLRQGVSDEQY

V: TRBV6-5
CDR3: ASSDRTGGNTEAF

V: TRBV4-1
CDR3: ASSPGRLKISSGANVLT

V: TRBV6-5
CDR3: ASSYSFGRMNTEAF

V: TRBV6-5
CDR3: ASSYHPQGRNNEQF

V: TRBV20-1
CDR3: SARGGTSGEQY

V: TRBV20-1
CDR3: SARDYHRNTGELF

V: TRBV15
CDR3: ATSRPRLAGELDEQF

V: TRBV20-1
CDR3: SAGRLAGGNPGTDTQY

V: TRBV5-5
CDR3: ASSLGLGNQPQH

V: TRBV19
CDR3: ASTFLGQVGGYT

V: TRBV6-5
CDR3: ASSPTGGGYGYT

V: TRBV12-3/TRBV12-4
CDR3: ASSSPSGGPGTQY